This entry lists 8 T cell receptor beta chains sequenced from one sample in a study of blood T cell repertoires in COVID-19 (dated by TCRdb to about 2020). The protocol used for the library was the immunoSEQ multiplex PCR assay. TCRdb holds this immuneACCESS table with in-frame rearrangements only. Some clones are missing; in checked studies, unresolved V genes explain under half, and the rest has no known cause. The sample contains 320,000 or so clones, 75% to 90% of them found a single time. The ten largest account for approximately 5% of the sample. Input material: PBMCs or T cells enriched from blood (not recorded which). These receptor sequences come from a man aged 55 to 70 who had recovered from COVID-19.

The chain recombines TRBV6-5 with TRBJ2-7; TRBD2 matches at 8 bases. The CDR3 is 14 amino acids. The germline CDR1 and CDR2 sequences are MNHEY and SVGAGI. Losses at the gene ends were 7 bases for V and 3 bases for J; bases not matched to a gene: 8. CDR3 loop: CASTLAGLGYEQYF. CDR3 coding DNA: TGTGCCAGCACCTTAGCGGGACTTGGCTACGAGCAGTACTTC.

This chain connects TRBV7-6 to TRBJ2-3; possibly TRBD2 for D (5 bases). CDR1 SGHVS and CDR2 FNYEAQ come from the germline V gene. CDR3 length: 15 residues. V lost 0 bases, J lost 0 bases, and 7 bases lay in between. The CDR3 is CASSLAERSTDTQYF. CDR3 nucleotides: TGTGCCAGCAGCTTAGCGGAGCGGAGCACAGATACGCAGTATTTT.

The chain employs TRBV5-1 and TRBJ2-5; 14 bases align to TRBD2. The CDR3 runs to 17 residues. CDR1 SGHRS and CDR2 YFSETQ come from the germline V gene. V was pared by 4 bases and J by 5 bases, with 10 bases of the junction left unmatched. CDR3 loop: CASSQGLAGEGGETQYF. CDR3 sequence (DNA): TGCGCCAGCAGCCAGGGACTAGCGGGAGAAGGAGGGGAGACCCAGTACTTC. The complete variable domain, with remaining parts taken from reference TRBV5-1 and TRBJ2-5, reads KAGVTQTPRYLIKTRGQQVTLSCSPISGHRSVSWYQQTPGQGLQFLFEYFSETQRNKGNFPGRFSGRQFSNSRSEMNVSTLELGDSALYLCASSQGLAGEGGETQYFGPGTRLLVL.

This CDR3 reads CATSERKGTGGQGLFNEQFF. DNA for the CDR3: TGTGCCACCAGTGAACGCAAGGGGACAGGGGGCCAGGGACTATTTAATGAGCAGTTCTTC. The chain combines TRBV24-1 with TRBJ2-1; 12 bases map to TRBD1. V dropped 4 bases and J dropped 7; count of bases not matched to a gene: 19. The CDR3 consists of 20 residues. The germline V gene has CDR1 KGHDR and CDR2 SFDVKD.

The chain joins TRBV28 to TRBJ1-1; D call uncertain. Trimming took off 3 bases at V and 1 base at J, with 9 bases between the two ends. This CDR3 has 14 amino acids. The germline V gene has CDR1 MDHEN and CDR2 SYDVKM. The CDR3 reads CASSFGGPNTEAFF. The DNA for the CDR3 is TGTGCCAGCAGTTTCGGAGGGCCGAACACTGAAGCTTTCTTT.

This rearrangement joins TRBV12-3 or TRBV12-4 to TRBJ2-1; TRBD1 might be the D (6 bases). The length of the CDR3 is 11 residues. Trimming shortened V by 8 bases and J by 11 bases, and 13 bases separated the two germline ends. CDR3 DNA sequence: TGTGCCAGCGCTTCCGGGACACAGCAGTTCTTC. Its translation: CASASGTQQFF.

The chain recombines TRBV6-1 with TRBJ2-1; no definite D call. Between the trimmed V and J ends, which lost 2 bases and 0 bases, there was a span of 17 bases. Germline V gene sequence: CDR1 MNHNS, CDR2 SASEGT. The CDR3 has 18 amino acids. CDR3 nucleotide sequence: TGTGCCAGCAGTGAAACGCTGTCGGTAGCAGACTCCTACAATGAGCAGTTCTTC. Translated: CASSETLSVADSYNEQFF.

The chain uses TRBV12-3 or TRBV12-4 and TRBJ2-7, with TRBD1 as a possible D gene (6 bases). The CDR3 contains 13 residues. V lost 2 bases and J lost 7, with 12 bases in between. The CDR3 DNA sequence: TGTGCCAGCAGTTTACTACAGGGTGGGGAGCAGTACTTC. Its protein product is CASSLLQGGEQYF.